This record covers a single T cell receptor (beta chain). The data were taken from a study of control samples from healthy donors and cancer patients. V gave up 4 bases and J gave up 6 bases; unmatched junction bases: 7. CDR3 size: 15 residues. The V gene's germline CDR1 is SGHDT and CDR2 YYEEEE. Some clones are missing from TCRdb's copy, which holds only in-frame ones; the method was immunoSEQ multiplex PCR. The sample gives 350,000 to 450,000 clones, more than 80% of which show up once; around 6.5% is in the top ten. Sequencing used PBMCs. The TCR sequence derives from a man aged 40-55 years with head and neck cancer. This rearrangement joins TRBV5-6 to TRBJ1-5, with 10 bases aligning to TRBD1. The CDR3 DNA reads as TGTGCCAGCAGCGACCGACAGGGGGCAAGTCAGCCCCAGCATTTT. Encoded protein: CASSDRQGASQPQHF. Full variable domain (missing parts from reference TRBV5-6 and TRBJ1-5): DAGVTQSPTHLIKTRGQQVTLRCSPKSGHDTVSWYQQALGQGPQFIFQYYEEEERQRGNFPDRFSGHQFPNYSSELNVNALLLGDSALYLCASSDRQGASQPQHFGDGTRLSIL.